This T cell receptor (beta chain) is drawn from a study of radiotherapy plus CTLA-4 blockade in lung cancer. Study-wide results and caveats: With interferon-beta, early dynamics of blood T cell clones were reported to best predict response.

Regarding this clone: The antigen remains undetermined.

Trimming stripped 3 bases from V and 7 bases from J, with 12 bases between. Germline V gene lookup returns CDR1 MNHEY and CDR2 SMNVEV (reference sequence). The CDR3 is 13 residues long. Sequencing used immunoSEQ multiplex PCR; TCRdb keeps in-frame clones, though not all of them. The sample carries about 73,000 clones, roughly 87% recorded once. The starting material was peripheral blood, obtained from a patient treated with radiotherapy plus ipilimumab. This TCR came from a human donor with non-small cell lung cancer that progressed on radiotherapy plus ipilimumab. This rearrangement joins TRBV27 to TRBJ1-2; D perhaps matches TRBD1 (6 bases). CDR3: CASSFARGSGYTF. The CDR3 nucleotides are TGTGCCAGCAGTTTTGCCAGGGGCTCTGGCTACACCTTC.